The next 9 T cell receptor beta chains were all read from a single sample in a study of CD8 T cells in Susac syndrome (dated by TCRdb to between 2018 and 2021). To prepare the library, the immunoSEQ multiplex PCR assay was applied. RNA was extracted with the RNeasy kit and roughly 0.45 to 1 ug was reverse transcribed using random hexamers. TCRdb itself trimmed the public reads at Q25 with fastp, ran MiXCR and retained productive beta chains. Each CDR3 protein gets just one entry, which takes the most common genes and DNA from the rows behind it. The sample yields approximately 220,000 distinct CDR3 sequences; 95% were counted once. The ten largest clones take up 0.082% of the sample. The specimen was CD4+ T cells from PBMCs. The source of these receptors is a human donor with multiple sclerosis.

The chain couples TRBV3-1 to TRBJ2-3; D not resolved. V shed 0 bases and J shed 7 bases, with 11 bases lying between them. The CDR3 sequence is 14 residues long. Germline V lookup: CDR1 LGHDT, CDR2 YNNKEL (reference sequence). The CDR3, as DNA: TGTGCCAGCAGCCAAGACAAGAGTGTCTATACGCAGTATTTT. This codes for CASSQDKSVYTQYF.

The rearrangement uses TRBV28 and TRBJ1-5; no definite D call. Germline values: CDR1 MDHEN, CDR2 SYDVKM. Trimming removed 4 bases at V and 5 bases at J, with 9 bases between. This CDR3 region has 13 residues. CDR3 amino acids: CASSSRFDQPQHF. CDR3 coding DNA: TGTGCCAGCAGTTCGCGTTTTGATCAGCCCCAGCATTTT.

V is TRBV20-1 and J is TRBJ2-7, with 10 bases that match TRBD1. The junction had 3 bases not matched to a gene; V was cut back by 1 base and J by 3 bases. The CDR3 consists of 14 residues. Germline lookup yields CDR1 DFQATT and CDR2 SNEGSKA (reference sequence). CDR3 loop: CSARGGQGIYEQYF. CDR3 DNA: TGCAGTGCTAGAGGGGGACAGGGGATCTACGAGCAGTACTTC.

This sequence joins TRBV4-2 and TRBJ2-1; 7 nucleotides line up with TRBD2. Germline V gives CDR1 LGHNA, CDR2 YNFKEQ. There are 16 residues in the CDR3. The trim removed 0 bases at V and 6 bases at J, leaving 8 bases unmatched. CDR3 nucleotide sequence: TGTGCCAGCAGCCAAGATTGGGCTAGCGGCTCCAATGAGCAGTTCTTC. Its protein is CASSQDWASGSNEQFF.

The chain is built from TRBV3-1 and TRBJ1-5; D unclear. Germline CDR1 reads LGHDT; CDR2 reads YNNKEL (reference sequence). The ends were cut back, 2 bases at V and 9 bases at J, with 8 bases in the middle. CDR3 length: 12 amino acids. This CDR3 reads CASSQPPGPQHF. CDR3 in DNA: TGTGCCAGCAGCCAACCCCCTGGGCCCCAGCATTTT.

The chain combines TRBV7-2 with TRBJ2-5, with D possibly being TRBD2 (5 bases). This CDR3 comprises 14 residues. The V gene lost 4 bases and the J gene lost 1 base, with 10 bases spanning the gap. CDR1 SGHTA and CDR2 FQGNSA come from the germline V gene. In nucleotides, the CDR3 is TGTGCCAGCAGCTGGACGGGGATCCAAGAGACCCAGTACTTC. Encoded protein: CASSWTGIQETQYF.

This clonotype showed up just once. V gene TRBV20-1 combines with J gene TRBJ1-2; TRBD1 might be the D (5 bases). Germline-derived CDR1 and CDR2 are DFQATT and SNEGSKA (reference sequence). This CDR3 region has 14 residues. Deletions cut 3 bases from V and 8 bases from J, with 19 bases between. CDR3 residues: CSARHSQGAEGYTF. For the CDR3, the DNA is TGCAGTGCTAGGCACAGCCAGGGAGCAGAAGGCTACACCTTC.

This clonotype occurred once. The chain recombines TRBV7-9 with TRBJ1-2; possibly TRBD1 for D (6 bases). Germline-derived CDR1 and CDR2 are SEHNR and FQNEAQ (reference sequence). CDR3 length: 14 residues. V was clipped by 7 bases and J by 0 bases, with 12 bases between them. CDR3 amino acids: CASNGQRANYGYTF. CDR3 in DNA: TGTGCCAGCAACGGACAGAGAGCTAACTATGGCTACACCTTC.

The CDR3 DNA follows: TGTGCCACCAGTGAAGGTTATGAGCAGTTCTTC. Translation gives CATSEGYEQFF. The V and J genes are TRBV24-1 and TRBJ2-1; D gene unclear. CDR3 length equals 11 residues. CDR1 and CDR2 from the germline V gene are KGHDR and SFDVKD. Between the trimmed V and J ends, which lost 4 bases and 8 bases, there was a span of 5 bases.